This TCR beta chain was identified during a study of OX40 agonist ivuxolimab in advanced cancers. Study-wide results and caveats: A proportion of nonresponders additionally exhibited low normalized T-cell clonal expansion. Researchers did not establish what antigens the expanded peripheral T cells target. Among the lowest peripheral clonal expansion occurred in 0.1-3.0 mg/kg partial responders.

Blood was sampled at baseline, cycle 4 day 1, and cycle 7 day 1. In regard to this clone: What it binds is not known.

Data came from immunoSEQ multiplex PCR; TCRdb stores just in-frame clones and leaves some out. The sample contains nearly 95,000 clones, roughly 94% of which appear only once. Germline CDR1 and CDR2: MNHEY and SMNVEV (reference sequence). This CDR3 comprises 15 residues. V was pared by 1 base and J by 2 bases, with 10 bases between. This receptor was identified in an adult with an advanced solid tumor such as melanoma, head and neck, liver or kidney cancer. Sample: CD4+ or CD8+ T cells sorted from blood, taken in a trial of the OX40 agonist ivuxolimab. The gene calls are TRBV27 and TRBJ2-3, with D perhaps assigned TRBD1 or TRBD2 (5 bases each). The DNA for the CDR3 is TGTGCCAGCAGTTTATGGGACGGAAACACAGATACGCAGTATTTT. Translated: CASSLWDGNTDTQYF.